Sequencing of this T cell receptor (beta chain) was carried out in a study of early T cells in non-severe SARS-CoV-2 infection. Study-level information: Bulk RNA taken from unsorted whole blood was sequenced, leaving chains unpaired. Overall study results and limits: The study's VDJdb matching favored anti-spike CD8 responses and missed private and CD4 specificities.

This clonotype was observed many times. The antigen is unknown. The TCR library protocol was used to attach unique molecular identifiers. These identifiers were attached to individual cDNA molecules. TCRdb independently ran MiXCR on the 5' RACE reads; one entry per CDR3 protein. This table holds around 33,000 distinct CDR3 sequences, around 6% found once. The CDR3 runs to 14 residues. From germline, CDR1 is GTSNPN and CDR2 SVGIG (reference sequence). V dropped 3 bases and J dropped 1 base, with 10 bases sitting between them. The sequence was collected from an adult who was a healthcare worker with PCR-confirmed SARS-CoV-2 infection or an uninfected control (not recorded which). The sample taken for sequencing was whole blood. The V call is TRBV30, the J call TRBJ1-5, with D uncertain. CDR3 sequence: CAWRQTGSNQPQHF. The DNA of the CDR3 is TGTGCCTGGAGACAAACCGGGAGCAATCAGCCCCAGCATTTT.